The 31 T cell receptor beta chains reported below all come from one sample, sequenced in a study of blood T cell repertoires in COVID-19. Method: immunoSEQ multiplex PCR; TCRdb's copy keeps in-frame clones and lacks some. Of 55,000 to 75,000 clones listed, 81% were seen once; the top ten hold over 8.5%. The sequenced material came from peripheral blood. The receptors come from a human donor in a cohort sampled during active COVID-19.

The V gene is TRBV11-2, the J gene TRBJ2-5, with D perhaps TRBD2 (6 bases). V lost 5 bases, J lost 4 bases, and 20 bases lay in between. The CDR3 is 16 amino acids. In germline, CDR1 is SGHAT, CDR2 FQNNGV. In DNA, the CDR3 is TGTGCCAGCAGCCCAGAAGGGACCCCGGGGGTAGAGACCCAGTACTTC. The encoded protein is CASSPEGTPGVETQYF.

This clone was recorded only once. The chain recombines TRBV7-8 with TRBJ2-7; 8 positions agree with TRBD1. The length of the CDR3 is 11 residues. The ends lost 5 bases at V and 11 bases at J; junction bases unmatched: 5. Per germline, CDR1 SGHVS and CDR2 FQNEAQ. This CDR3 reads CASSRGQGKYF. The CDR3, as DNA: TGTGCCAGCAGCCGCGGACAGGGCAAGTACTTC.

The V gene is TRBV15, the J gene TRBJ1-5; possible D gene TRBD1, 5 bases. Trimming left V 3 bases short and J 3 bases short, with 21 bases between. Per the germline V gene, CDR1 is LNHNV and CDR2 is YYDKDF (reference sequence). This CDR3 region has 18 residues. As DNA, the CDR3 is TGTGCCACCAGCAGGTACAGGCCCCTAACGCTTAACAATCAGCCCCAGCATTTT. This codes for CATSRYRPLTLNNQPQHF.

The rearrangement uses TRBV11-2 and TRBJ1-5, with a possible D match to TRBD1 (5 bases). With 6 bases removed from V and 2 bases from J, the gap between germline ends came to 14 bases. The CDR3 contains 15 residues. CDR1 SGHAT and CDR2 FQNNGV come from the germline V gene. CDR3 sequence: CASSPQGTGNQPQHF. The CDR3 DNA reads TGTGCCAGCAGTCCCCAGGGAACGGGCAATCAGCCCCAGCATTTT.

The chain joins TRBV12-3 or TRBV12-4 to TRBJ1-3; perhaps TRBD1 as D (6 bases). The CDR3 is 13 residues long. The germline V and J ends were trimmed by 5 bases and 3 bases, with 8 bases remaining between them. CDR3 in DNA: TGTGCCAGCAGTCCAGGGGTTGGAAACACCATATATTTT. Amino acids: CASSPGVGNTIYF.

This clone was recorded a few times. J is TRBJ1-2 and V is TRBV27; D unclear. Germline V gene data show CDR1 as MNHEY and CDR2 as SMNVEV (reference sequence). The length of the CDR3 is 15 residues. Trimming took off 5 bases at V and 5 bases at J, with 18 bases between the two ends. DNA of the CDR3: TGTGCCAGCAGTCCGCTCGGTGCCGGGGAATATGGCTACACCTTC. This codes for CASSPLGAGEYGYTF.

This chain uses TRBV6-5 with TRBJ2-7; 8 bases align to TRBD1. V lost 8 bases to trimming and J lost 4 bases; unmatched junction nucleotides: 10. Germline CDR1 and CDR2: MNHEY and SVGAGI. The CDR3 is 14 amino acids. For the CDR3, the DNA is TGTGCCAGCGGCCGGACAGGGACTTTTTACGAGCAGTACTTC. Its translation is CASGRTGTFYEQYF.

The chain carries TRBV14 and TRBJ2-1; 10 nucleotides agree with TRBD2. This CDR3 is 15 amino acids long. V was clipped by 6 bases and J by 6 bases; unmatched bases: 8. Germline CDR1 reads SGHDN; CDR2 reads FVKESK. The chain's CDR3 is CASSKSGRASNEQFF. In DNA form, the CDR3 reads TGTGCCAGCAGTAAGAGCGGGAGGGCGAGCAATGAGCAGTTCTTC.

The V and J genes are TRBV19 and TRBJ2-1; 7 bases line up with TRBD1. CDR1 is LNHDA, CDR2 SQIVND, per germline (reference sequence). The CDR3 loop spans 13 amino acids. The J segment lost 6 bases and the V segment lost 3 bases, leaving 2 bases of the junction unmatched. The CDR3 coding sequence is TGTGCCAGTAGTATGACAGGGCCCAATGAGCAGTTCTTC. As protein: CASSMTGPNEQFF.

J is TRBJ1-2 and V is TRBV16; D is unclear. Germline V CDR1 and CDR2: KGHSY, FQNENV. CDR3 length: 15 residues. Trimming took off 0 bases at V and 4 bases at J, with 12 bases between the two ends. CDR3 amino acids: CASSQSETALYGYTF. DNA of the CDR3: TGTGCCAGCAGCCAATCGGAAACAGCACTCTATGGCTACACCTTC.

This clone showed up just a few times. The gene calls are TRBV5-6 and TRBJ1-6; D not certain. V was trimmed by 0 bases and J by 7 bases, leaving 8 bases between them. Germline V gene data show CDR1 as SGHDT and CDR2 as YYEEEE. The CDR3 covers 14 residues. This chain's CDR3 is CASSLDSYNSPLHF. CDR3 nucleotides: TGTGCCAGCAGCTTGGACAGCTACAATTCACCCCTCCACTTT.

A single count supports this clone. This rearrangement joins TRBV28 to TRBJ1-1, with D tentatively TRBD1 (5 bases). There are 16 residues in the CDR3. CDR1 and CDR2 from the germline V gene are MDHEN and SYDVKM. The V gene lost 3 bases and the J gene lost 4 bases, with 18 bases spanning the gap. The CDR3 region is CASSLGRGTVGTEAFF. CDR3 sequence (DNA): TGTGCCAGCAGTTTGGGGAGGGGAACGGTCGGCACTGAAGCTTTCTTT. Looking up the rest from reference TRBV28 and TRBJ1-1 gives the full variable domain: DVKVTQSSRYLVKRTGEKVFLECVQDMDHENMFWYRQDPGLGLRLIYFSYDVKMKEKGDIPEGYSVSREKKERFSLILESASTNQTSMYLCASSLGRGTVGTEAFFGQGTRLTVV.

This sequence joins TRBV5-1 and TRBJ1-1; TRBD1 might be the D (6 bases). CDR1 and CDR2 (germline): SGHRS, YFSETQ. The CDR3 contains 17 residues. Trimming removed 4 bases at V and 4 bases at J, with 23 bases between. CDR3 protein: CASSTTGTYFGGTEAFF. The DNA for the CDR3 is TGCGCCAGCAGCACCACCGGGACATATTTCGGCGGCACTGAAGCTTTCTTT.

J is TRBJ2-1 and V is TRBV5-6, with 10 bases lining up with TRBD2. Germline values: CDR1 SGHDT, CDR2 YYEEEE. Trimming removed 2 bases from V and 0 bases from J; junction bases left unmatched: 5. The CDR3 covers 17 residues. The CDR3, as DNA: TGTGCCAGCAGCTTAGGGACTAGCGAGAGCTCCTACAATGAGCAGTTCTTC. It encodes CASSLGTSESSYNEQFF.

The table lists this clone with a few counts. The V gene is TRBV28, the J gene TRBJ2-7; weak D call: TRBD1 (6 bases). Deletions cut 4 bases from V and 2 bases from J, with 18 bases between. Germline CDR1 MDHEN, CDR2 SYDVKM. This CDR3 is 16 amino acids long. DNA of the CDR3: TGTGCCAGCAGTTCTCTGACAGGCCCAGGGACCTACGAGCAGTACTTC. It yields the protein CASSSLTGPGTYEQYF.

The chain links TRBV28 to TRBJ1-5, with 9 bases fitting TRBD1. Per the germline V gene, CDR1 is MDHEN and CDR2 is SYDVKM. Germline trimming cut 5 bases from V and 11 bases from J; bases unmatched to any gene: 25. CDR3 length: 19 amino acids. The CDR3 spells CASSPFSRSGTGTNGAQHF. The CDR3 DNA is TGTGCCAGCAGTCCCTTCTCTCGATCCGGGACAGGGACGAACGGGGCCCAGCATTTT.

A remark on this clone: The sample contains more than one DNA sequence encoding this CDR3. The rearrangement joins TRBV19 to TRBJ2-7; 11 bases match TRBD2. CDR3 length: 15 residues. With 1 base clipped from V and 3 bases from J, the junction kept 2 bases outside the gene matches. The V gene's germline CDR1 is LNHDA and CDR2 SQIVND (reference sequence). CDR3 sequence: CASSIGTSGSYEQYF. In DNA form, the CDR3 reads TGTGCCAGTAGTATAGGTACTAGCGGGAGCTACGAGCAGTACTTC.

This chain links TRBV24-1 with TRBJ2-1; 11 nucleotides match TRBD2. The CDR3 covers 21 residues. CDR1 is KGHDR and CDR2 is SFDVKD in the germline V gene. The trim removed 8 bases at V and 2 bases at J, leaving 22 bases unmatched. The CDR3 is CATIAGGRLSTSGDPYNEQFF. CDR3 DNA: TGTGCCACCATCGCCGGGGGCCGCTTGTCGACTAGCGGGGACCCCTACAATGAGCAGTTCTTC.

The CDR3: CASSLVAGFTDTQYF. In DNA, the CDR3 is TGTGCCAGCAGCTTAGTCGCGGGATTCACAGATACGCAGTATTTT. This chain connects TRBV7-2 to TRBJ2-3; TRBD2 might be the D (6 bases). CDR3 length equals 15 residues. From germline, CDR1 is SGHTA and CDR2 FQGNSA. V dropped 1 base and J dropped 2 bases, with 10 bases sitting between them.

The chain's CDR3 is CSVDGLAGGADTQYF. The CDR3 DNA follows: TGCAGCGTTGATGGACTAGCGGGAGGAGCAGATACGCAGTATTTT. This sequence joins TRBV29-1 and TRBJ2-3; TRBD2 agrees at 14 bases. Germline V gene data show CDR1 as SQVTM and CDR2 as ANQGSEA. With 3 bases clipped from V and 4 bases from J, the junction kept 3 bases outside the gene matches. This CDR3 contains 15 residues.

This chain connects TRBV4-3 to TRBJ2-3, with D maybe TRBD2 (6 bases). Trimming shortened V by 0 bases and J by 5 bases, and 18 bases separated the two germline ends. The CDR3 sequence is 17 residues long. Looked up from germline, CDR1 is LGHNA and CDR2 is YSLEER. CDR3: CASSQDGRGREGDTQYF. As DNA, the CDR3 is TGCGCCAGCAGCCAAGATGGGCGGGGACGTGAGGGAGATACGCAGTATTTT.

The V gene is TRBV28, the J gene TRBJ2-3, with TRBD1 as a possible D gene (5 bases). Per the germline V gene, CDR1 is MDHEN and CDR2 is SYDVKM. Trimming left V 8 bases short and J 6 bases short, with 24 bases between. This CDR3 contains 16 residues. The CDR3 DNA reads as TGTGCCAGCCGGTACGGTCTGGAGCAGGGCTCCGATACGCAGTATTTT. Encoded protein: CASRYGLEQGSDTQYF.

The chain is built from TRBV7-2 and TRBJ2-7; TRBD2 agrees at 16 bases. Per germline, CDR1 SGHTA and CDR2 FQGNSA. The CDR3 totals 16 residues. V gave up 3 bases and J gave up 2 bases; unmatched junction bases: 1. The CDR3 region has the DNA TGTGCCAGCAGCTTGGGACTAGCGGGAGGGCCCTACGAGCAGTACTTC. As protein: CASSLGLAGGPYEQYF.

V and J are TRBV19 and TRBJ1-2; 9 bases are a match to TRBD1. This CDR3 contains 16 residues. V lost 6 bases, J lost 8 bases, and 16 bases stayed unmatched. CDR1 is LNHDA, CDR2 SQIVND, per germline (reference sequence). This chain's CDR3 is CASRVSRDRAFEGYTF. The DNA for the CDR3 is TGTGCCAGTAGAGTCTCTCGGGACAGGGCCTTCGAGGGCTACACCTTC.

About this clone itself: A much larger clone differs by one base, so this may be a read error. At the DNA level, this CDR3 is encoded by other sequences in the same sample as well. The genes are TRBV7-2 and TRBJ2-1, with D perhaps matching TRBD2 (5 bases). The germline CDR1 and CDR2 sequences are SGHTA and FQGNSA. The CDR3 runs 13 residues. V was cut by 4 bases and J by 4 bases, with 8 bases left in between. The CDR3 nucleotides read TGTGCCAGCAGCTCGCAGCGGTACAATGAGCAGTTCTTC. It encodes CASSSQRYNEQFF.

The V gene is TRBV12-3 or TRBV12-4, the J gene TRBJ2-7; possible D gene TRBD1, 6 bases. The CDR3 loop spans 13 amino acids. V was trimmed by 6 bases and J by 3 bases, leaving 12 bases between them. The CDR3 is CASSELGGYEQYF. The CDR3 bases are TGTGCCAGCAGCGAACTAGGGGGCTACGAGCAGTACTTC.

V is TRBV6-1 and J is TRBJ2-7; 10 bases fit TRBD2. The CDR3 loop spans 18 amino acids. Germline CDR1 and CDR2: MNHNS and SASEGT. Unmatched junction bases numbered 11, after V lost 1 base and J lost 2 bases. Here the CDR3 reads CASSEDSSGRVGTYEQYF. CDR3 nucleotides: TGTGCCAGCAGTGAAGATTCTAGCGGGAGAGTGGGAACCTACGAGCAGTACTTC.

CDR3 protein: CASSFGLQGAYEQYF. CDR3 in DNA: TGTGCCAGCAGCTTTGGTCTACAGGGAGCCTACGAGCAGTACTTC. This chain links TRBV7-9 with TRBJ2-7, with D perhaps TRBD1 (6 bases). The CDR3 consists of 15 residues. Germline-derived CDR1 and CDR2 are SEHNR and FQNEAQ (reference sequence). V was clipped by 3 bases and J by 2 bases, with 14 bases between them.

The chain uses TRBV4-1 and TRBJ2-3; D possibly corresponds to TRBD1 (7 bases). The CDR3 contains 16 residues. V gave up 3 bases and J gave up 4 bases, with 17 bases separating them. CDR1 and CDR2 from the germline V gene are MGHRA and YSYEKL. The CDR3 sequence is CASSHPGPRGADTQYF. The DNA of the CDR3 is TGCGCCAGCAGCCACCCCGGGCCCAGGGGGGCAGATACGCAGTATTTT.

This clone occurred once. The chain uses TRBV11-2 and TRBJ2-7, with a tentative D call TRBD1 (6 bases). The CDR3 has 14 amino acids. With 6 bases removed from V and 7 bases from J, the gap between germline ends came to 19 bases. Germline V gives CDR1 SGHAT, CDR2 FQNNGV. The CDR3 nucleotides read TGTGCCAGCAGACCGAACACAGGGCGAGGTGAGCAGTACTTC. Translating gives CASRPNTGRGEQYF.

The chain links TRBV7-9 to TRBJ1-3; D gene unclear. The CDR3 consists of 17 residues. Per the germline V gene, CDR1 is SEHNR and CDR2 is FQNEAQ (reference sequence). V was clipped by 3 bases and J by 2 bases, with 17 bases between them. Here the CDR3 DNA reads TGTGCCAGCAGCTTGCAGAATAGACTGCTCCCTGGAAACACCATATATTTT. Translating gives CASSLQNRLLPGNTIYF.